These 4 T cell receptor beta chains were sequenced from one sample in a study of preoperative IRX-2 immunotherapy in early breast cancer. Specified treatment: preoperative locoregional IRX-2 cytokine immunotherapy. Profiled with immunoSEQ multiplex PCR; TCRdb holds only in-frame clones, not every one. The profile shows fewer than 25,000 clones, approximately 90% of them singletons. Sequences were derived from tumor tissue, sampled after IRX-2 immunotherapy. These receptors all stem from a human donor with breast cancer.

The J gene is TRBJ1-1, the V gene TRBV18; no firm D call. In germline, CDR1 is KGHSH, CDR2 LQKENI. The CDR3 has 15 amino acids. V was pared by 3 bases and J by 1 base, with 12 bases between. CDR3 region: CASSPLGTANTEAFF. The CDR3 region has the DNA TGTGCCAGCTCACCGTTAGGAACCGCGAACACTGAAGCTTTCTTT. Full variable domain (remainder filled in from reference TRBV18 and TRBJ1-1): NAGVMQNPRHLVRRRGQEARLRCSPMKGHSHVYWYRQLPEEGLKFMVYLQKENIIDESGMPKERFSAEFPKEGPSILRIQQVVRGDSAAYFCASSPLGTANTEAFFGQGTRLTVV.

CDR3 region: CASSTPGAGEINQPQHF. CDR3 sequence (DNA): TGTGCCAGTAGTACCCCCGGGGCTGGGGAGATCAATCAGCCCCAGCATTTT. The chain carries TRBV19 and TRBJ1-5; D may be TRBD1 (5 bases). Trimming removed 4 bases at V and 3 bases at J, with 19 bases between. Germline V gene data show CDR1 as LNHDA and CDR2 as SQIVND (reference sequence). This CDR3 comprises 17 residues. The variable domain in full, with the rest retrieved from reference TRBV19 and TRBJ1-5, is DGGITQSPKYLFRKEGQNVTLSCEQNLNHDAMYWYRQDPGQGLRLIYYSQIVNDFQKGDIAEGYSVSREKKESFPLTVTSAQKNPTAFYLCASSTPGAGEINQPQHFGDGTRLSIL.

This chain joins TRBV9 and TRBJ2-2; 7 bases line up with TRBD2. V shed 0 bases and J 7 bases; nucleotides not matched to a gene: 9. Germline assignment: CDR1 SGDLS and CDR2 YYNGEE. The length of the CDR3 is 16 residues. CDR3 region: CASSVAWSGGIGELFF. In DNA, the CDR3 is TGTGCCAGCAGCGTAGCTTGGTCGGGAGGTATCGGGGAGCTGTTTTTT.

The chain carries TRBV30 and TRBJ1-2, with D perhaps matching TRBD1 (5 bases). The CDR3 has 13 amino acids. The V end lost 0 bases, the J end lost 8 bases, and 13 bases lay between the germline ends. Germline CDR1 GTSNPN, CDR2 SVGIG (reference sequence). The CDR3 DNA reads as TGTGCCTGGAGTGTACTGGGGCTCAGGGGCTACACCTTC. Translating gives CAWSVLGLRGYTF.